This T cell receptor (beta chain) was identified in a study of CD4 T cells in relation to SARS-CoV-2 and coronaviruses. Study in general: Negative control cultures got HIV-1 Nef peptides or no peptide.

Of note for this clone: The antigen is undetermined.

The data were produced by immunoSEQ multiplex PCR, yet TCRdb's version contains in-frame clones alone and is incomplete. The sample yields tens of thousands of clones, around 76% seen once. Before the COVID-19 pandemic, during about 2011-2019, CD4+ T cells were taken from unexposed donors. The cells were cultured for roughly 11 days before CD4+ T cells were isolated. The source material was CD4+ T cells from PBMCs, cultured in vitro. This TCR came from a human donor in good health.

CDR3 nucleotide sequence: TGTGCCAGCAGCTTGTGGCAAGCGAACACCGGGGAGCTGTTTTTT. This codes for CASSLWQANTGELFF. The J gene is TRBJ2-2, the V gene TRBV5-4; D gene uncertain. With 1 base removed from V and 0 bases from J, the gap between germline ends came to 7 bases. Per the germline V gene, CDR1 is SGHNT and CDR2 is YYREEE (reference sequence). CDR3 length: 15 residues.